This T cell receptor beta chain emerged from a study of regulatory T cells in long-lasting Graves disease. To make TCR beta libraries, researchers used iRepertoire HTBI primers and Arm-PCR of CDR3 regions. TCRdb called the multiplex PCR reads again in MiXCR, with one record for every CDR3 protein. Counted here are about 400,000 distinct CDR3 sequences, about 17% occurring once; the ten biggest clones make up roughly 21%. The time point is: newly diagnosed GD, antithyroid drugs for less than 3 months. The TCR library was made from RNA extracted from PBMCs. EDTA tubes received nine milliliters of collected peripheral blood. V lost 5 bases, J lost 6 bases, and 16 bases lay in between. CDR1 and CDR2 (germline): SGHTA, FQGTGA. The CDR3 runs to 14 residues. With regard to this clonotype: Its antigen is unknown.

Notes on the study in general: A limited number of samples was an acknowledged limitation. Preferential use of TRBV28, TRBJ1-2 and TRBJ2-5 was seen in persistent disease.

The same data also contributed to another study, on T cells in Graves' hyperthyroidism and ophthalmopathy. From that second work: Any patient presenting with uncontrolled infection, other autoimmune disease, pregnancy or lactation was left out.

Source: peripheral blood mononuclear cells (PBMCs), taken at new diagnosis, from a patient treated with antithyroid drugs. The chain carries TRBV7-3 and TRBJ1-1, with D possibly TRBD1 on 6 matching bases. The sequence was obtained from a woman aged 18-29 years with Graves disease. This CDR3 is CASSARAGDPEAFF. The CDR3 region has the DNA TGTGCCAGCAGCGCTCGGGCAGGGGATCCTGAAGCTTTCTTT.